This TCR beta chain was obtained from a study of vaccination and CD4 T cells after COVID-19. With the Oncomine TCR Beta short-read assay, DNA from cultured CD4+ T cells was sequenced. MiXCR, run by TCRdb on the PCR reads, gives a single entry per CDR3 protein. The profile covers over 10,000 distinct CDR3 sequences, with approximately 59% appearing a single time and roughly 13% taken by the ten largest. CDR1 MNHNS and CDR2 SASEGT come from the germline V gene. Trimming took off 4 bases at V and 3 bases at J, with 16 bases between the two ends. This CDR3 has 16 residues. Treatment described: roughly 11-day PBMC culture with coronavirus spike peptide pools or control peptides (ViraFEST assay). On this clonotype: The antigen remains unidentified.

The V gene is TRBV6-1, the J gene TRBJ1-5; a possible D gene is TRBD1 (6 bases). What was sequenced was CD4+ T cells from blood, cultured in vitro. This TCR came from a human donor who had recovered from COVID-19. The CDR3 loop reads CASSGPQGPTNQPQHF. CDR3 DNA sequence: TGTGCCAGCAGTGGGCCCCAGGGGCCTACCAATCAGCCCCAGCATTTT.